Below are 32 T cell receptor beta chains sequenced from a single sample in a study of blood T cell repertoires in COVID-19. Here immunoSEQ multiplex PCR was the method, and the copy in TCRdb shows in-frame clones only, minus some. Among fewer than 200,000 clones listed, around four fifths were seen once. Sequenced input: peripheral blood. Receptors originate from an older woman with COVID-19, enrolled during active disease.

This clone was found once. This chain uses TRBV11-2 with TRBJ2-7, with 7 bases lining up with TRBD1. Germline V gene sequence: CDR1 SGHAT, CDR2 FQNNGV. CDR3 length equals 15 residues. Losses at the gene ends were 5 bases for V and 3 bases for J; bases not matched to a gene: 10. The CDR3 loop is CASSPQGDGHYEQYF. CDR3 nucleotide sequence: TGTGCCAGCAGCCCGCAGGGGGACGGGCACTACGAGCAGTACTTC.

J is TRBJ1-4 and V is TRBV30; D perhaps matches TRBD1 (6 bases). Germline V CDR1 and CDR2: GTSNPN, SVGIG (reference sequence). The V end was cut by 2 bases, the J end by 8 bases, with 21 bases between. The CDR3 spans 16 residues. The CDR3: CAWSLRGGGRGEKLFF. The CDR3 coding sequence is TGTGCCTGGAGTTTACGAGGGGGGGGACGGGGAGAAAAACTGTTTTTT.

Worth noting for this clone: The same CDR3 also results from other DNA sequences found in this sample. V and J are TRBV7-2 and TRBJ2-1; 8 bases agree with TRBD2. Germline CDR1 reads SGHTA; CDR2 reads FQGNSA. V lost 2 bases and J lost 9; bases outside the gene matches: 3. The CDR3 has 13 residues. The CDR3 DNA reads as TGTGCCAGCAGCTTATCGGGAGGGCGTGAGCAGTTCTTC. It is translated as CASSLSGGREQFF.

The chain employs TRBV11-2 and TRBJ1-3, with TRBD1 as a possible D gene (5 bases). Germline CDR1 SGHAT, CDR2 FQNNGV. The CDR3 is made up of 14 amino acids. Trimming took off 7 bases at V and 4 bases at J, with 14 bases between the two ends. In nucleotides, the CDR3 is TGTGCCAGCACGCTGGGACTTTCCGGAAACACCATATATTTT. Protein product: CASTLGLSGNTIYF.

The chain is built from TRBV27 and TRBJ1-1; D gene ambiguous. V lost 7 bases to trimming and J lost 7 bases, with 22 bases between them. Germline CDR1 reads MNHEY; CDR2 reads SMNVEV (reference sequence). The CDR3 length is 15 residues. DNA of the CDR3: TGTGCCAGCACCATCCCCCGCAGTCCCCCTGATGAAGCTTTCTTT. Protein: CASTIPRSPPDEAFF.

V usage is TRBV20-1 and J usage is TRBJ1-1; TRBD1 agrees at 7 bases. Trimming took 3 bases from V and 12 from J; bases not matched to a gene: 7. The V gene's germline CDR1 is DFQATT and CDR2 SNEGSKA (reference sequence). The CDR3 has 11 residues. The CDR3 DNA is TGCAGTGCTAGCGACGACAGGGTATCTTTCTTT. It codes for CSASDDRVSFF.

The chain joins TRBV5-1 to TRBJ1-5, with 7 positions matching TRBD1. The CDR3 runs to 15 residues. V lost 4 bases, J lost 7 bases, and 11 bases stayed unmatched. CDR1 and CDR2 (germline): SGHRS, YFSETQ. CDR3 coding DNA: TGCGCCAGCAGCCCACCCGACAGGGTCCTACAGCCCCAGCATTTT. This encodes CASSPPDRVLQPQHF. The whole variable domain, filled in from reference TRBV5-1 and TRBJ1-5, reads KAGVTQTPRYLIKTRGQQVTLSCSPISGHRSVSWYQQTPGQGLQFLFEYFSETQRNKGNFPGRFSGRQFSNSRSEMNVSTLELGDSALYLCASSPPDRVLQPQHFGDGTRLSIL.

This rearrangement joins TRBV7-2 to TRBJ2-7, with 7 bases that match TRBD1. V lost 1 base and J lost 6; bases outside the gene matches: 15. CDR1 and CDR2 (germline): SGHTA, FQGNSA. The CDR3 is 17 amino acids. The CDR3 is CASSLGPPETGIGEQYF. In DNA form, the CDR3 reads TGTGCCAGCAGCTTAGGGCCGCCGGAGACAGGGATAGGCGAGCAGTACTTC.

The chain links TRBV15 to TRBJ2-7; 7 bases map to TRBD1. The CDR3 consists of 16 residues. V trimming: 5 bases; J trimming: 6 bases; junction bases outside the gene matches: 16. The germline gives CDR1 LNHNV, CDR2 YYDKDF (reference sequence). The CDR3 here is CATSVRTGAIWGEQYF. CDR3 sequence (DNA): TGTGCCACCAGCGTTCGGACAGGCGCTATCTGGGGCGAGCAGTACTTC.

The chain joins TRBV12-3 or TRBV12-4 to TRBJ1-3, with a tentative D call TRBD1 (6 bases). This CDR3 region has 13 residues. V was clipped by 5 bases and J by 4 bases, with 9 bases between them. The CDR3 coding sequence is TGTGCCAGCAGTCCCGGGACAGGAAACACCATATATTTT. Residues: CASSPGTGNTIYF.

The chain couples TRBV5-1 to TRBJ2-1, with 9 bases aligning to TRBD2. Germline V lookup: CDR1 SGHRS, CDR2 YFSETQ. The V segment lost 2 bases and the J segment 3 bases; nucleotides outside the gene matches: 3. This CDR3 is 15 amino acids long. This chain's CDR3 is CASSLGGRDYNEQFF. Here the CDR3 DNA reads TGCGCCAGCAGCTTAGGCGGGAGGGACTACAATGAGCAGTTCTTC. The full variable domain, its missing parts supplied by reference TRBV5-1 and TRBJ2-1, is KAGVTQTPRYLIKTRGQQVTLSCSPISGHRSVSWYQQTPGQGLQFLFEYFSETQRNKGNFPGRFSGRQFSNSRSEMNVSTLELGDSALYLCASSLGGRDYNEQFFGPGTRLTVL.

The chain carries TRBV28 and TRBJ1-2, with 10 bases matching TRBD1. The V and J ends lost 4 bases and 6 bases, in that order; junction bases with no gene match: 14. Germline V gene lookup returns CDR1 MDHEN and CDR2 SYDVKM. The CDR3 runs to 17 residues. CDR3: CASSSPSPWTGGNGYTF. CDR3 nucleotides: TGTGCCAGCAGTTCCCCCAGCCCCTGGACAGGGGGTAATGGCTACACCTTC.

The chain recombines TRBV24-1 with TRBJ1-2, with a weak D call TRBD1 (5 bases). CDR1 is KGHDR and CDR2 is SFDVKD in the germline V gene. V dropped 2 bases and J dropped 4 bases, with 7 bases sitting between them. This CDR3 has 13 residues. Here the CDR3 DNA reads TGTGCCACCAGTGATTCCGACAGCTATGGCTACACCTTC. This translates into CATSDSDSYGYTF.

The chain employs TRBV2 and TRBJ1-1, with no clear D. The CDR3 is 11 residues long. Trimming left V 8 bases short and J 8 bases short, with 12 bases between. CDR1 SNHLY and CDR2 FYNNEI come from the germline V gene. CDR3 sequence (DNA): TGTGCCAGCGAGCGCGCTCTCGAAGCTTTCTTT. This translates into CASERALEAFF.

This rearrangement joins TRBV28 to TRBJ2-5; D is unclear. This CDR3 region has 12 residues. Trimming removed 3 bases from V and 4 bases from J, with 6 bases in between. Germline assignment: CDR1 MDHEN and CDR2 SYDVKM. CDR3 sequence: CASSFSSETQYF. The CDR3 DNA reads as TGTGCCAGCAGTTTTTCGTCAGAGACCCAGTACTTC. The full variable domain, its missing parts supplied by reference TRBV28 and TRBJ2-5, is DVKVTQSSRYLVKRTGEKVFLECVQDMDHENMFWYRQDPGLGLRLIYFSYDVKMKEKGDIPEGYSVSREKKERFSLILESASTNQTSMYLCASSFSSETQYFGPGTRLLVL.

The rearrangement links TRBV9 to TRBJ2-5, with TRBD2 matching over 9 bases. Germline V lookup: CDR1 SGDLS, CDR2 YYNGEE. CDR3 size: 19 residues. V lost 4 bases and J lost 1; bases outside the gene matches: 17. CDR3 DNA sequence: TGTGCCAGCAGCTTCTCCCCAGGGGGGGCTAGCGGGACCCAAGAGACCCAGTACTTC. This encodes CASSFSPGGASGTQETQYF. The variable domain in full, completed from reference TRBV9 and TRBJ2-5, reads DSGVTQTPKHLITATGQRVTLRCSPRSGDLSVYWYQQSLDQGLQFLIQYYNGEERAKGNILERFSAQQFPDLHSELNLSSLELGDSALYFCASSFSPGGASGTQETQYFGPGTRLLVL.

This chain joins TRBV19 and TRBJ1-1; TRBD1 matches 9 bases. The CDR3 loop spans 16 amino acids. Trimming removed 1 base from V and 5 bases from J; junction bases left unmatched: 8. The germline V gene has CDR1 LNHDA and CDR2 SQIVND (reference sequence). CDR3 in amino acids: CASSIGKQGARTEAFF. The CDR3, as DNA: TGTGCCAGTAGTATAGGGAAACAGGGGGCGAGAACTGAAGCTTTCTTT.

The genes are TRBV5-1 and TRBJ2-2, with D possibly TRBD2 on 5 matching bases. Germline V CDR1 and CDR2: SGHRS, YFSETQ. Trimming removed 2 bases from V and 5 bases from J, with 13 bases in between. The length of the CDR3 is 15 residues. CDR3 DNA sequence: TGCGCCAGCAGCTTAGAGGGAGAGGGAACCGGGGAGCTGTTTTTT. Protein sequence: CASSLEGEGTGELFF.

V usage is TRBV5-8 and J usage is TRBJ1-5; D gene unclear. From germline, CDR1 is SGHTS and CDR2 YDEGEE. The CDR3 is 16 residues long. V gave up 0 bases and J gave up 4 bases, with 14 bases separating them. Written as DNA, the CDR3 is TGTGCCAGCAGCTTGGGGCTTGGAGTCGGGAATCAGCCCCAGCATTTT. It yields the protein CASSLGLGVGNQPQHF. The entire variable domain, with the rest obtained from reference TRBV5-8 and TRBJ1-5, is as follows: EAGVTQSPTHLIKTRGQQATLRCSPISGHTSVYWYQQALGLGLQFLLWYDEGEERNRGNFPPRFSGRQFPNYSSELNVNALELEDSALYLCASSLGLGVGNQPQHFGDGTRLSIL.

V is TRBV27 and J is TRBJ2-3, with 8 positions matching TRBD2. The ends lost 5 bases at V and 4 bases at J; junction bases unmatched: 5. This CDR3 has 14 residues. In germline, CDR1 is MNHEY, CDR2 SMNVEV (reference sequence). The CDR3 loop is CASSPSGRSDTQYF. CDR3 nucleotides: TGTGCCAGCAGTCCCAGCGGGAGATCAGATACGCAGTATTTT.

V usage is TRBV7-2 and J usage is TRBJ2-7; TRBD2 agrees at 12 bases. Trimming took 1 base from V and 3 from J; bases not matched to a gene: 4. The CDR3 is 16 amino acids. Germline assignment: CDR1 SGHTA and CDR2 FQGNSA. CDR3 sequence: CASSLVSTSGGYEQYF. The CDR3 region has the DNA TGTGCCAGCAGCTTAGTTTCGACTAGCGGGGGCTACGAGCAGTACTTC.

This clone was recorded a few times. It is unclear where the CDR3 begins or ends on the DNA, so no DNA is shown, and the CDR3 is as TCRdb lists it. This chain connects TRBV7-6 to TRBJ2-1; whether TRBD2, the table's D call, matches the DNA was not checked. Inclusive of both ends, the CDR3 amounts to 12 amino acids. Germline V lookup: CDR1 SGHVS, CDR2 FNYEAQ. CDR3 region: CASSLVGLGIFF.

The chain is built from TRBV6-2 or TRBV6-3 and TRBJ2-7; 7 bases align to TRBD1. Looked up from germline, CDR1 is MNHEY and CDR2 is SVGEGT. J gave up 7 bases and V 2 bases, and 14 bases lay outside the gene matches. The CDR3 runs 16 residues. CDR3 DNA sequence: TGTGCCAGCAGTTACCTACAGGGGTTTCCTCTTAGGGAGCAGTACTTC. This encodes CASSYLQGFPLREQYF.

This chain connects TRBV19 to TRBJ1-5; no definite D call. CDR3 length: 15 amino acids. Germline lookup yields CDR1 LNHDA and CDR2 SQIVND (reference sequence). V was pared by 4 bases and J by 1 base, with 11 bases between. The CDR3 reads CASSTTARSNQPQHF. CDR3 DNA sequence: TGTGCCAGTAGTACTACAGCTCGGAGCAATCAGCCCCAGCATTTT. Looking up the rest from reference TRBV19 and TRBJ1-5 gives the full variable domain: DGGITQSPKYLFRKEGQNVTLSCEQNLNHDAMYWYRQDPGQGLRLIYYSQIVNDFQKGDIAEGYSVSREKKESFPLTVTSAQKNPTAFYLCASSTTARSNQPQHFGDGTRLSIL.

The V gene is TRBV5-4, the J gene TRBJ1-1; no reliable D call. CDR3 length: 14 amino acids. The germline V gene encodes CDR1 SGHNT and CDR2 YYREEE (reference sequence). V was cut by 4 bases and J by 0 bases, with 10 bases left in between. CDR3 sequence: CASSPDLLNTEAFF. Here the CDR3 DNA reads TGTGCCAGCAGCCCTGACTTACTGAACACTGAAGCTTTCTTT. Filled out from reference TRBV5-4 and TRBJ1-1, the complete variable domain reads ETGVTQSPTHLIKTRGQQVTLRCSSQSGHNTVSWYQQALGQGPQFIFQYYREEENGRGNFPPRFSGLQFPNYSSELNVNALELDDSALYLCASSPDLLNTEAFFGQGTRLTVV.

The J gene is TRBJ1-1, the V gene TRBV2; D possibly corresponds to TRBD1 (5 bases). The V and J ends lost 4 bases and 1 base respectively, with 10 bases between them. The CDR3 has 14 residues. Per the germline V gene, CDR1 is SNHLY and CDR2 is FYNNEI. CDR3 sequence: CASSARQTNTEAFF. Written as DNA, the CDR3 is TGTGCCAGCAGTGCAAGACAGACGAACACTGAAGCTTTCTTT.

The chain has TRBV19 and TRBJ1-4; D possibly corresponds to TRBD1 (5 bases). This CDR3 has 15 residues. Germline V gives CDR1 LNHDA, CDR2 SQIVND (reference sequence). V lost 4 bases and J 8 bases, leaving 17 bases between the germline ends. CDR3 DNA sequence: TGTGCCAGTAGTAAGGGTCAGGGATCCGCCGAAAAACTGTTTTTT. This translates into CASSKGQGSAEKLFF.

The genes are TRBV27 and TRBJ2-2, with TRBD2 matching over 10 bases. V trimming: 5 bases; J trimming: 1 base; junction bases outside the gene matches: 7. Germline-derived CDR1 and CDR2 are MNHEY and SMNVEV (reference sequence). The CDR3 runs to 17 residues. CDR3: CASSILRLAGNTGELFF. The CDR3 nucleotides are TGTGCCAGCAGTATCCTTCGACTAGCGGGGAACACCGGGGAGCTGTTTTTT.

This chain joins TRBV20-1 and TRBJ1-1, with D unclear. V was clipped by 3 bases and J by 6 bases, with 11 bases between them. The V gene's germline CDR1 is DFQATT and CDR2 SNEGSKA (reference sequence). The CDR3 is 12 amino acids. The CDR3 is CSASQQRAEAFF. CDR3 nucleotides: TGCAGTGCTAGTCAACAGCGGGCTGAAGCTTTCTTT.

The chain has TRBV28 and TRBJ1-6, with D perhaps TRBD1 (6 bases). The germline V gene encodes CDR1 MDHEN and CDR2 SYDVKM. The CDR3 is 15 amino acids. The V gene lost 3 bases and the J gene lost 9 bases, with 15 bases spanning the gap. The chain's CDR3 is CASSFAQGSLSPLHF. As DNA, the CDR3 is TGTGCCAGCAGTTTTGCCCAGGGGTCCCTTTCACCCCTCCACTTT. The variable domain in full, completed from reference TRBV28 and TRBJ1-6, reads DVKVTQSSRYLVKRTGEKVFLECVQDMDHENMFWYRQDPGLGLRLIYFSYDVKMKEKGDIPEGYSVSREKKERFSLILESASTNQTSMYLCASSFAQGSLSPLHFGNGTRLTVT.

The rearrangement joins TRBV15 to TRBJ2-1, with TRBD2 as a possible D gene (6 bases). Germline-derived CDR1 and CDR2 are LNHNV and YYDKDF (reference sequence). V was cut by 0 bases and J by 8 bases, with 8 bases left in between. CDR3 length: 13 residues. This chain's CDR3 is CATSRDPGDEQFF. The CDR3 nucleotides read TGTGCCACCAGCAGAGATCCGGGGGATGAGCAGTTCTTC.

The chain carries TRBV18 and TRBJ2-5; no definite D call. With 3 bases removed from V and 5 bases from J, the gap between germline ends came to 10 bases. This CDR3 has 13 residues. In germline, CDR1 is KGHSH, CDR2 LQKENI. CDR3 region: CASSPAPRETQYF. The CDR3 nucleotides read TGTGCCAGCTCACCGGCTCCGAGGGAGACCCAGTACTTC.